The clone carrying this T cell receptor beta chain was picked up one time. Its cognate antigen is unknown. This record belongs to a study of T cell responses to AZD1222 COVID-19 vaccine. The CDR3 runs to 15 residues. Looked up from germline, CDR1 is SGHNT and CDR2 is YYREEE (reference sequence). V shed 3 bases and J shed 0 bases, with 10 bases lying between them. Regarding the study as a whole: Researchers took repertoire samples only after the peak T cell response had come. Seropositive status at baseline applied to only five to seven AZD1222 recipients. The CD4 TCRs associated with vaccination extended across spike and predominated at 160-218 and 743-854. Following two doses of AZD1222, Spike-specific TCR breadth and depth rose.

The data were produced by immunoSEQ multiplex PCR, yet TCRdb's version contains in-frame clones alone and is incomplete. The sample holds about 100,000 clones; roughly nine tenths are singletons and the top ten take roughly 1.4%. This chain uses TRBV5-4 with TRBJ2-1; D is perhaps TRBD1 (5 bases). This sequence was found in an adult in good health. Source: peripheral blood, taken on day 0 of AZD1222 vaccination. The CDR3 protein is CASSSQGSSYNEQFF. CDR3 nucleotides: TGTGCCAGCAGCTCCCAGGGAAGCTCCTACAATGAGCAGTTCTTC.